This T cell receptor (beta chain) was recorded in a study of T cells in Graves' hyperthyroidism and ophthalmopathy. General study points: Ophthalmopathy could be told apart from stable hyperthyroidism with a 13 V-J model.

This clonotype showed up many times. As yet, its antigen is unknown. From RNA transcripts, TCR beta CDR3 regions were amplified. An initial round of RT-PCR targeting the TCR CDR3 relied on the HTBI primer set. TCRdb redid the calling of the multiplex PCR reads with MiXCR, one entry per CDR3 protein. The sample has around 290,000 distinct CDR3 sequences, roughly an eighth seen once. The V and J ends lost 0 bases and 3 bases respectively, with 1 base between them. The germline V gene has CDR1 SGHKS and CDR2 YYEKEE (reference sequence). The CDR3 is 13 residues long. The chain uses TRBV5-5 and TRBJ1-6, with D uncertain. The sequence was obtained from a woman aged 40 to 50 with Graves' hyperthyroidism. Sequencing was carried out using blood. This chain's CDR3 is CASSLDYNSPLHF. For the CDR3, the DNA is TGTGCCAGCAGCTTGGACTATAATTCACCCCTCCACTTT.